This T cell receptor beta chain appears in the sequencing data of a study of blood T cell repertoires in COVID-19. Study-wide background: COVID-19 samples, acute and convalescent, were from the United States, Italy and Spain.

From germline, CDR1 is MNHEY and CDR2 SMNVEV (reference sequence). The CDR3 spans 16 residues. Trimming removed 3 bases from V and 4 bases from J; junction bases left unmatched: 4. Generated by immunoSEQ multiplex PCR, the TCRdb table keeps only in-frame clones and is missing some. Of approximately 330,000 clones listed, about 90% were seen once; the top ten hold less than 9.5%. The cohort comprised adults aged roughly 18 to 95 years residing in 20 to 25 US areas. Recovery among Cohort 3 donors was established by two negative PCRs, clearance, or symptom resolution. The receptor was derived from a woman in her 30s who had recovered from COVID-19. Sequencing used PBMCs or T cells enriched from blood (not recorded which). V usage is TRBV27 and J usage is TRBJ2-1, with TRBD1 identical over 12 bases. CDR3 DNA sequence: TGTGCCAGCAGTTTGGGGACAGGGGGCTTATACAATGAGCAGTTCTTC. Its protein product is CASSLGTGGLYNEQFF.